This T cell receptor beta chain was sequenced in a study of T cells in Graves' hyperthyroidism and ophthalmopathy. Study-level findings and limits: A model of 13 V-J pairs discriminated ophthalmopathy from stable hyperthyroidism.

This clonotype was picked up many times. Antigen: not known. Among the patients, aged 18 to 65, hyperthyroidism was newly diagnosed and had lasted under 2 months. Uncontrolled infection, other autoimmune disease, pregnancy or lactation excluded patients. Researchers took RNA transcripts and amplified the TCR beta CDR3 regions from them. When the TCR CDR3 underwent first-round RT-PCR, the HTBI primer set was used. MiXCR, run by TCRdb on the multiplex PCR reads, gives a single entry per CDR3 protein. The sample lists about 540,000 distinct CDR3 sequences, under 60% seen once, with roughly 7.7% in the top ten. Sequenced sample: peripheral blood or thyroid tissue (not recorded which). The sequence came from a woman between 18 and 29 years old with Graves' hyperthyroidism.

The CDR3 sequence: CASSPGTANQPQHF. The CDR3 DNA follows: TGCGCCAGCAGCCCCGGGACTGCCAATCAGCCCCAGCATTTT. The V call is TRBV5-1, the J call TRBJ1-5; tentatively, D is TRBD1 (5 bases). The V and J ends lost 4 bases and 3 bases respectively, with 11 bases between them. Germline V gives CDR1 SGHRS, CDR2 YFSETQ. The CDR3 length is 14 residues.